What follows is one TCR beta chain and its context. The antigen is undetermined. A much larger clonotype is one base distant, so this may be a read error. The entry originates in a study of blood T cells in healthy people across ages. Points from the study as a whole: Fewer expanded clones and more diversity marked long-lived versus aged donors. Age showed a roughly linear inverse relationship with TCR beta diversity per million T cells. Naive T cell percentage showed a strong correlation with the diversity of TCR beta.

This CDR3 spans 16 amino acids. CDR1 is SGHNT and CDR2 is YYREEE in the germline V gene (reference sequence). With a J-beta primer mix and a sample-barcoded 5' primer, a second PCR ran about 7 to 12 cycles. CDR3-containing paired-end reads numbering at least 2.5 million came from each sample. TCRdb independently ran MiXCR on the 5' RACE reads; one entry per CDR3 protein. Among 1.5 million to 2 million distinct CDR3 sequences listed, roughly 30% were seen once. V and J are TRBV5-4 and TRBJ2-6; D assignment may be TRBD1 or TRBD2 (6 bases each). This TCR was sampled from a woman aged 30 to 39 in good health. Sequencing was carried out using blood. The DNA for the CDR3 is TGTGCCAGCAGCTTGGATCCGGGAAGGGGGGCCAACGTCCGGACTTTC. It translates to CASSLDPGRGANVRTF. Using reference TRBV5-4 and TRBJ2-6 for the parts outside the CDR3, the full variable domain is ETGVTQSPTHLIKTRGQQVTLRCSSQSGHNTVSWYQQALGQGPQFIFQYYREEENGRGNFPPRFSGLQFPNYSSELNVNALELDDSALYLCASSLDPGRGANVRTFGAGSRLTVL.